The TCR beta chain described here comes from a study of Ad26.COV2.S vaccination and SARS-CoV-2 variants. This CDR3 has 13 residues. Looked up from germline, CDR1 is SGHTA and CDR2 is FQGNSA. Deletions cut 4 bases from V and 2 bases from J, with 9 bases between. In its sample, this clone was seen a few times. The protocol was immunoSEQ multiplex PCR, while the TCRdb copy is restricted to in-frame clones and leaves out a portion. The repertoire holds around 300,000 clones, with roughly 90% as singletons. The treatment was: some 20 received Ad26.COV2.S at low or high dose, single or two shots; several received placebo; per-sample allocation not given. After the first vaccine or placebo injection, samples were drawn on day 63.

The sequences come from peripheral blood, collected in a trial of Ad26.COV2.S vaccine versus placebo. The chain carries TRBV7-2 and TRBJ2-7; D not resolved. The sequence came from a person between 18 and 60 years old who received the Ad26.COV2.S COVID-19 vaccine or a placebo. CDR3: CASSSRYTYEQYF. As DNA, the CDR3 is TGTGCCAGCAGCTCAAGGTACACCTACGAGCAGTACTTC.